This T cell receptor (beta chain) was captured by sequencing in a study of T cells in Graves' hyperthyroidism and ophthalmopathy. CDR1 is ENHRY and CDR2 is SYGVKD in the germline V gene. The CDR3 is 14 amino acids in total, end residues counted. TCR beta CDR3 region amplification was performed from RNA transcripts. HTBI primers were the set used in a first-round RT-PCR of the TCR CDR3. TCRdb called the multiplex PCR reads again in MiXCR, with one record for every CDR3 protein. The top ten clones hold roughly 10% of a sample with approximately 100,000 distinct CDR3 sequences, around 40% of them seen once. To note about this clonotype: The final CDR3 position lacks the conserved phenylalanine or tryptophan, pointing to a likely read error. It is unclear where the CDR3 begins or ends on the DNA, so no DNA is shown, and the CDR3 is as TCRdb lists it.

The sequence came from a woman aged 25 to 39 with Graves' hyperthyroidism. The chain couples TRBV10-3 to TRBJ1-6. Sample: peripheral blood or thyroid tissue (not recorded which). CDR3 in amino acids: CAISDDRDGRPWHY.